Following are 16 T cell receptor beta chains from one sample sequenced in a study of tumor and adjacent non-tumor tissue in lung cancer. Three rounds of nested PCR, following a modified ARM-PCR protocol, produced the TCRbeta library. MiXCR, run by TCRdb on the multiplex PCR reads, gives a single entry per CDR3 protein. The table lists under 250,000 distinct CDR3 sequences, over 55% of them singletons. RNA was extracted from bulk tissue without any cell sorting. Sequenced material: lung tumor tissue. The receptor set was obtained from a man aged 55 to 70 with non-small cell lung cancer.

Written as DNA, the CDR3 is TGCAGTGCCCCTAGCGGAGGGACCTGGGATACGCAGCATTTT. Amino acid sequence: CSAPSGGTWDTQHF. The chain couples TRBV20-1 to TRBJ2-3; TRBD1 might be the D (5 bases). The better agreement between TRBJ1-5 and the DNA end casts doubt on the J call. The germline CDR1 and CDR2 sequences are DFQATT and SNEGSKA (reference sequence). The CDR3 sequence is 14 residues long.

Comment on this clonotype: An end of the junction does not agree with germline; a read error may underlie this. The chain has TRBV12-3 or TRBV12-4 and TRBJ2-4; D unresolved. The length of the CDR3 is 10 residues. DNA of the CDR3: TGTGCCAGCAGCCATAACATTCAATACTTC. This translates into CASSHNIQYF.

The chain joins TRBV4-2 to TRBJ2-5; 8 bases are a match to TRBD2. After removal of 4 bases from V and 4 bases from J, the junction contained 8 bases not matched to a gene. This CDR3 has 15 residues. Germline V CDR1 and CDR2: LGHNA, YNFKEQ. CDR3 region: CASSRTSWGLETQYF. CDR3 in DNA: TGTGCCAGCAGCCGGACTAGCTGGGGGCTAGAGACCCAGTACTTC.

The chain recombines TRBV20-1 with TRBJ2-4; D is perhaps TRBD1 (6 bases). Trimming shortened V by 3 bases and J by 1 base, and 16 bases separated the two germline ends. The CDR3 is 16 residues long. The germline V gene has CDR1 DFQATT and CDR2 SNEGSKA (reference sequence). In DNA form, the CDR3 reads TGCAGTGCTAGGTCCGACAGGACCAGCGCCAAAAACATTCAGTACTTC. This gives the protein CSARSDRTSAKNIQYF.

A remark on this clonotype: At one boundary the junction diverges from the germline segment, which might be a read error. The chain carries TRBV10-2 and TRBJ1-2; 7 bases align to TRBD1. Germline CDR1 and CDR2: WSHSY and SAAADI. This CDR3 spans 12 amino acids. This CDR3 is CSSSGRGGGYTF. The CDR3 DNA reads TGCTCCAGCAGTGGGAGAGGGGGCGGCTACACCTTC.

Note on this clonotype: Germline and junction disagree at one end, which may indicate a read error. The V gene is TRBV11-2, the J gene TRBJ2-2; a weak D match, TRBD2 (5 bases). From germline, CDR1 is SGHAT and CDR2 FQNNGV. CDR3 size: 15 residues. In nucleotides, the CDR3 is TGTGCTAGCAGCTTAGTGGCGGGCGGCACCGATGAGCTGTTTTTT. Residues: CASSLVAGGTDELFF.

Details on this clonotype: A much more abundant neighbour one base away suggests this may be a read error. The chain uses TRBV20-1 and TRBJ2-6; D possibly uses TRBD1 or TRBD2 (5 bases each). CDR1 DFQATT and CDR2 SNEGSKA come from the germline V gene (reference sequence). This CDR3 is 19 amino acids long. The CDR3 DNA reads TGCAGTGCTAGAGGGGACCCAGGTTACACGAGCTCTGGGACCAACGTCCTGACTTTC. It yields the protein CSARGDPGYTSSGTNVLTF.

This chain links TRBV29-1 with TRBJ1-2; 12 bases are shared with TRBD1. Germline CDR1 and CDR2: SQVTM and ANQGSEA. This CDR3 region has 13 residues. J lost 4 bases, V lost 6 bases, and 3 bases had no gene match. CDR3 bases: TGCAGCGTGGGGACAGGGGGCGGCTATGGCTACACCTTC. Its protein is CSVGTGGGYGYTF.

As for this clonotype: The junction departs from germline at one end; a sequencing error may be responsible. The rearrangement joins TRBV11-2 to TRBJ1-1; D unclear. Germline lookup yields CDR1 SGHAT and CDR2 FQNNGV. This CDR3 spans 18 amino acids. This CDR3 is CATSLNGLVGQTNTEAFF. For the CDR3, the DNA is TGTGCCACCAGCTTAAATGGACTCGTCGGGCAGACGAACACTGAAGCTTTCTTT.

The CDR3 loop reads CANEGAAFYEQYF. CDR3 coding DNA: TGTGCCAACGAAGGAGCGGCCTTCTACGAGCAGTACTTC. The chain carries TRBV6-2 or TRBV6-3 and TRBJ2-7, with D maybe TRBD2 (5 bases). The CDR3 is made up of 13 amino acids. The germline V gene has CDR1 MNHEY and CDR2 SVGEGT. V shed 10 bases and J shed 3 bases, with 16 bases lying between them.

To note about this clonotype: At one of its ends the junction is not consistent with the germline gene, which may arise from a read error. The chain has TRBV20-1 and TRBJ1-5; tentative D call: TRBD1 (6 bases). Germline values: CDR1 DFQATT, CDR2 SNEGSKA (reference sequence). This CDR3 is 14 amino acids long. The CDR3 DNA sequence: TGCAGCGCTAGTCCGGGACATGGGTATCAGCCCCAGCATTTT. Translated, it gives CSASPGHGYQPQHF.

The gene calls are TRBV5-5 and TRBJ1-2; no clear D gene. V lost 1 base and J 7 bases, leaving 8 bases between the germline ends. CDR1 and CDR2 (germline): SGHKS, YYEKEE (reference sequence). This CDR3 is built from 12 residues. Here the CDR3 DNA reads TGTGCCAGCAGCTTGTCCGAGTGTGGCTACACCTTC. This encodes CASSLSECGYTF. The full variable domain, with the rest looked up from reference TRBV5-5 and TRBJ1-2, is DAGVTQSPTHLIKTRGQQVTLRCSPISGHKSVSWYQQVLGQGPQFIFQYYEKEERGRGNFPDRFSARQFPNYSSELNVNALLLGDSALYLCASSLSECGYTFGSGTRLTVV.

The V and J genes are TRBV5-1 and TRBJ2-1; 7 bases line up with TRBD2. The CDR3 runs to 15 residues. V was pared by 8 bases and J by 2 bases, with 10 bases of the junction left unmatched. Germline lookup yields CDR1 SGHRS and CDR2 YFSETQ. CDR3 sequence reads: CASGTYAGAYNEQFF. The CDR3 region has the DNA TGCGCCAGTGGGACCTATGCGGGGGCCTACAATGAGCAGTTCTTC.

The gene calls are TRBV5-5 and TRBJ1-3; 8 bases are shared with TRBD1. Germline CDR1 SGHKS, CDR2 YYEKEE (reference sequence). The CDR3 is 15 residues long. V was clipped by 4 bases and J by 6 bases; unmatched bases: 9. CDR3 in amino acids: CASSLTGGSENTIYF. DNA of the CDR3: TGTGCCAGCAGCCTTACAGGGGGAAGTGAAAACACCATATATTTT.

This clonotype turned up a few times. The chain combines TRBV12-3 or TRBV12-4 with TRBJ2-1; perhaps D is TRBD1 or TRBD2 (5 bases each). The CDR3 extends over 14 amino acids. With 2 bases removed from V and 5 bases from J, the gap between germline ends came to 10 bases. As DNA, the CDR3 is TGTGCCAGCAGTTTAATGGGGACGGACAATGAGCAGTTCTTC. This gives the protein CASSLMGTDNEQFF.

This clonotype was seen at least ten times. The chain has TRBV7-8 and TRBJ1-1; TRBD1 is a possible D gene (6 bases). The CDR3 consists of 15 residues. Per germline, CDR1 SGHVS and CDR2 FQNEAQ. Trimming shortened V by 2 bases and J by 6 bases, and 16 bases separated the two germline ends. Here the CDR3 DNA reads TGTGCCAGCAGCTTATTGGGGGCCCGGGGCTCTGAAGCTTTCTTT. This encodes CASSLLGARGSEAFF.